These 16 T cell receptor beta chains came from one sample sequenced in a study of blood T cell repertoires in COVID-19 (TCRdb year 2020). Libraries were constructed by the immunoSEQ multiplex PCR assay. This immuneACCESS table, as held by TCRdb, lists in-frame sequences with V and J called but not all clones. Of the missing ones, under half trace to an unresolved V gene in checked studies; the others have no known cause. A total of around 140,000 clones appear in this sample, roughly nine tenths of them only once. 13% of the sample is in the top ten clones. Input material: peripheral blood. These receptors all stem from a man aged 18 to 29 with COVID-19, enrolled during active disease.

The rearrangement uses TRBV30 and TRBJ2-7; no definite D call. The germline gives CDR1 GTSNPN, CDR2 SVGIG (reference sequence). This CDR3 has 14 amino acids. Trimming removed 2 bases at V and 2 bases at J, with 13 bases between. Here the CDR3 reads CAWSKALGTYEQYF. The CDR3 DNA reads as TGTGCCTGGAGTAAAGCTTTGGGCACCTACGAGCAGTACTTC.

About this clone: One end of the junction varies from germline; a read error may be responsible. The J gene is TRBJ2-3, the V gene TRBV10-3; D call uncertain. Germline V gene lookup returns CDR1 ENHRY and CDR2 SYGVKD. The CDR3 is 14 residues long. CDR3 bases: TGTGCCATCAATGAGGCGGAGTCAACAGATACGCAGTATTTT. Translating gives CAINEAESTDTQYF.

The count of this clone is one. The chain has TRBV7-2 and TRBJ1-1; the match to TRBD1 covers 9 bases. The trim removed 5 bases at V and 4 bases at J, leaving 8 bases unmatched. The germline CDR1 and CDR2 sequences are SGHTA and FQGNSA. This CDR3 comprises 15 residues. CDR3 nucleotide sequence: TGTGCCAGCAGCATAACACAGGGGGCGCCCACTGAAGCTTTCTTT. Its protein is CASSITQGAPTEAFF.

This chain links TRBV7-2 with TRBJ2-5, with D maybe TRBD1 (5 bases). In germline, CDR1 is SGHTA, CDR2 FQGNSA. The CDR3 loop spans 14 amino acids. V shed 3 bases and J shed 1 base, with 9 bases lying between them. This CDR3 reads CASSFRQPQETQYF. CDR3 nucleotides: TGTGCCAGCAGCTTCCGACAGCCCCAAGAGACCCAGTACTTC.

The chain has TRBV3-1 (or the pseudogene TRBV3-2) and TRBJ1-2; D gene unclear. This CDR3 region has 15 residues. Trimming shortened V by 0 bases and J by 1 base, and 9 bases separated the two germline ends. The germline V gene encodes CDR1 LGHDT and CDR2 YNNKEL (reference sequence). This chain's CDR3 is CASSQEEGFNYGYTF. The CDR3, as DNA: TGTGCCAGCAGCCAAGAAGAGGGTTTTAACTATGGCTACACCTTC.

The chain employs TRBV6-6 and TRBJ1-1, with 7 nucleotides matching TRBD1. Trimming took 0 bases from V and 1 from J; bases not matched to a gene: 2. The germline gives CDR1 MNHNY, CDR2 SVGAGI (reference sequence). The CDR3 is 15 amino acids. CDR3 sequence: CASSYSRQGNTEAFF. Here the CDR3 DNA reads TGTGCCAGCAGTTACTCGAGACAGGGGAACACTGAAGCTTTCTTT.

This clone was picked up one time. This chain uses TRBV30 with TRBJ2-3, with a possible D match to TRBD1 (5 bases). CDR3 length: 14 residues. Per the germline V gene, CDR1 is GTSNPN and CDR2 is SVGIG (reference sequence). V was pared by 0 bases and J by 6 bases, with 13 bases between. For the CDR3, the DNA is TGTGCCTGGAGTGTCGGCAGGGTGGGGGATACGCAGTATTTT. Its protein is CAWSVGRVGDTQYF.

CDR3 in amino acids: CASRAPGGGQPQHF. CDR3 sequence (DNA): TGTGCCAGCAGGGCCCCAGGGGGAGGTCAGCCCCAGCATTTT. The V call is TRBV27, the J call TRBJ1-5; TRBD1 aligns across 7 bases. The CDR3 covers 14 residues. The V and J ends lost 6 bases and 6 bases, in that order; junction bases with no gene match: 8. Germline CDR1 is MNHEY and CDR2 is SMNVEV (reference sequence).

The rearrangement uses TRBV19 and TRBJ2-1; TRBD1 matches at 7 bases. The CDR3 is 12 residues long. Unmatched junction bases numbered 2, after V lost 6 bases and J lost 6 bases. Germline assignment: CDR1 LNHDA and CDR2 SQIVND (reference sequence). CDR3 coding DNA: TGTGCCAGTAGAACAGGGGTCAATGAGCAGTTCTTC. It yields the protein CASRTGVNEQFF.

V and J are TRBV29-1 and TRBJ1-6; TRBD1 matches 10 bases. Trimming cost V 5 bases and J 9 bases; bases outside gene matches: 4. Germline CDR1 is SQVTM and CDR2 is ANQGSEA. This CDR3 spans 13 amino acids. Written as DNA, the CDR3 is TGCAGCGTTATGGACAGGGGGGGTTCACCCCTCCACTTT. It translates to CSVMDRGGSPLHF.

J is TRBJ2-7 and V is TRBV11-2; TRBD1 is a possible D gene (6 bases). The V gene lost 5 bases and the J gene lost 7 bases, with 21 bases spanning the gap. This CDR3 has 15 residues. CDR1 is SGHAT, CDR2 FQNNGV, per germline. CDR3: CASSPNDLQGWEQYF. The CDR3 DNA sequence: TGTGCCAGCAGCCCAAACGACCTACAGGGTTGGGAGCAGTACTTC.

The genes are TRBV6-5 and TRBJ1-2; D is ambiguous. V lost 0 bases and J 5 bases, leaving 7 bases between the germline ends. Germline lookup yields CDR1 MNHEY and CDR2 SVGAGI. The CDR3 is 13 amino acids. The CDR3 here is CASSYSSVYGYTF. The CDR3 DNA sequence: TGTGCCAGCAGTTACTCGTCAGTTTATGGCTACACCTTC.

This rearrangement joins TRBV14 to TRBJ2-1; the D gene is possibly TRBD1 (6 bases). The CDR3 totals 15 residues. The ends were cut back, 2 bases at V and 1 base at J, with 9 bases in the middle. CDR1 and CDR2 (germline): SGHDN, FVKESK. The CDR3 reads CASSQTGSSYNEQFF. The CDR3 coding sequence is TGTGCCAGCAGCCAAACAGGGAGTTCCTACAATGAGCAGTTCTTC. Combining the CDR3 with reference TRBV14 and TRBJ2-1 gives the whole variable domain EAGVTQFPSHSVIEKGQTVTLRCDPISGHDNLYWYRRVMGKEIKFLLHFVKESKQDESGMPNNRFLAERTGGTYSTLKVQPAELEDSGVYFCASSQTGSSYNEQFFGPGTRLTVL.

This chain connects TRBV3-1 (or the pseudogene TRBV3-2) to TRBJ2-5; 7 bases are a match to TRBD2. The CDR3 contains 15 residues. The germline V gene encodes CDR1 LGHDT and CDR2 YNNKEL (reference sequence). With 3 bases clipped from V and 5 bases from J, the junction kept 9 bases outside the gene matches. The DNA of the CDR3 is TGTGCCAGCAGCCAGACCCCCGGGACTAAGGAGACCCAGTACTTC. Its translation is CASSQTPGTKETQYF.

The chain employs TRBV7-3 and TRBJ2-1; D possibly corresponds to TRBD2 (5 bases). V was clipped by 1 base and J by 2 bases, with 9 bases between them. The CDR3 loop spans 15 amino acids. CDR1 and CDR2 from the germline V gene are SGHTA and FQGTGA. CDR3 residues: CASSLSGGPYNEQFF. The CDR3, as DNA: TGTGCCAGCAGCTTAAGTGGCGGGCCCTACAATGAGCAGTTCTTC. The whole variable domain, filled in from reference TRBV7-3 and TRBJ2-1, reads GAGVSQTPSNKVTEKGKYVELRCDPISGHTALYWYRQSLGQGPEFLIYFQGTGAADDSGLPNDRFFAVRPEGSVSTLKIQRTERGDSAVYLCASSLSGGPYNEQFFGPGTRLTVL.

The V gene is TRBV28, the J gene TRBJ2-7; D gene ambiguous. Germline assignment: CDR1 MDHEN and CDR2 SYDVKM. The CDR3 sequence is 13 residues long. Trimming left V 3 bases short and J 2 bases short, with 8 bases between. In DNA, the CDR3 is TGTGCCAGCAGTTTCCACAGTACCTACGAGCAGTACTTC. Encoded protein: CASSFHSTYEQYF.